The 24 T cell receptor beta chains below all came from one sample that was sequenced in a study of cytomegalovirus exposure and HLA in healthy donors (dated by TCRdb to 2016 to 2017). The library was produced with the immunoSEQ multiplex PCR assay. The multiplex PCR relied on a mix of 60 forward primers for TCR Vbeta segments and 13 reverse primers for TCR Jbeta segments. TCRdb took this table from immuneACCESS and kept in-frame rearrangements with V and J called. Such tables lack part of the clones; where checked against another copy, unresolved V genes explain under half of the gap, and the rest is unexplained. The sample table on file contains 150,000 or so clones. The ten most abundant clones make up about 1.5% of the sample. The sequenced material came from PBMCs. These receptors were collected from a woman aged 40 to 55 in good health and CMV-seropositive.

The V and J genes are TRBV10-3 and TRBJ2-2; D gene uncertain. The V end lost 3 bases, the J end lost 3 bases, and 5 bases lay between the germline ends. This CDR3 comprises 13 residues. Germline assignment: CDR1 ENHRY and CDR2 SYGVKD. In DNA, the CDR3 is TGTGCCATCAGTGAAGACTACACCGGGGAGCTGTTTTTT. This gives the protein CAISEDYTGELFF.

J is TRBJ2-1 and V is TRBV7-9; TRBD1 might be the D (5 bases). Germline V CDR1 and CDR2: SEHNR, FQNEAQ (reference sequence). Trimming removed 1 base from V and 4 bases from J, with 8 bases in between. CDR3 size: 14 residues. This chain's CDR3 is CASSLGAGYNEQFF. CDR3 in DNA: TGTGCCAGCAGCTTAGGGGCAGGGTACAATGAGCAGTTCTTC.

The chain is built from TRBV28 and TRBJ1-5; 7 bases match TRBD1. Germline-derived CDR1 and CDR2 are MDHEN and SYDVKM. The length of the CDR3 is 14 residues. J gave up 3 bases and V 5 bases, and 4 bases lay outside the gene matches. The CDR3 spells CASSGGQSNQPQHF. In DNA, the CDR3 is TGTGCCAGCAGTGGGGGACAGTCCAATCAGCCCCAGCATTTT.

The V gene is TRBV19, the J gene TRBJ2-7, with 9 bases identical to TRBD1. The CDR3 spans 15 residues. The trim removed 5 bases at V and 1 base at J, leaving 6 bases unmatched. The germline gives CDR1 LNHDA, CDR2 SQIVND (reference sequence). The CDR3 is CASSLHGTGSYEQYF. In DNA form, the CDR3 reads TGTGCCAGTAGTTTACACGGGACAGGGTCCTACGAGCAGTACTTC.

The chain employs TRBV9 and TRBJ1-1; the match to TRBD1 covers 12 bases. The CDR3 loop spans 19 amino acids. Germline CDR1 SGDLS, CDR2 YYNGEE. The V segment lost 2 bases and the J segment 4 bases; nucleotides outside the gene matches: 15. CDR3 loop: CASSVLSGTGGAGGTEAFF. Written as DNA, the CDR3 is TGTGCCAGCAGCGTCCTATCCGGGACAGGGGGCGCCGGGGGCACTGAAGCTTTCTTT.

The chain employs TRBV30 and TRBJ2-7; TRBD1 matches at 10 bases. The CDR3 runs to 12 residues. V shed 4 bases and J 5 bases; nucleotides not matched to a gene: 2. Germline values: CDR1 GTSNPN, CDR2 SVGIG (reference sequence). The CDR3 nucleotides read TGTGCCTGGACGGGGACAGGGGACGAGCAGTACTTC. The encoded protein is CAWTGTGDEQYF.

V is TRBV6-5 and J is TRBJ2-3; perhaps TRBD1 as D (6 bases). The CDR3 covers 12 residues. In germline, CDR1 is MNHEY, CDR2 SVGAGI. V lost 6 bases to trimming and J lost 7 bases, with 11 bases between them. The CDR3 protein is CASRQQGYTQYF. DNA of the CDR3: TGTGCCAGCAGACAACAGGGATATACGCAGTATTTT.

The chain couples TRBV2 to TRBJ2-7; TRBD1 matches at 10 bases. The V gene's germline CDR1 is SNHLY and CDR2 FYNNEI. This CDR3 region has 14 residues. J was trimmed by 6 bases and V by 3 bases; bases with no gene match: 5. This chain's CDR3 is CASSDSRTGGEQYF. CDR3 DNA sequence: TGTGCCAGCAGTGATTCTAGGACAGGGGGCGAGCAGTACTTC.

This chain links TRBV19 with TRBJ1-3; D is ambiguous. Trimming left V 8 bases short and J 4 bases short, with 3 bases between. This CDR3 region has 10 residues. The germline CDR1 and CDR2 sequences are LNHDA and SQIVND (reference sequence). The DNA for the CDR3 is TGTGCCAGTCTGGGAAACACCATATATTTT. It specifies CASLGNTIYF.

The CDR3, as DNA: TGTGCCAGCAGGGCCAGCAGGCCAGATACGCAGTATTTT. Encoded protein: CASRASRPDTQYF. The chain recombines TRBV7-2 with TRBJ2-3; D gene ambiguous. Trimming stripped 6 bases from V and 4 bases from J, with 11 bases between. This CDR3 spans 13 amino acids. Germline V gene data show CDR1 as SGHTA and CDR2 as FQGNSA.

The chain recombines TRBV19 with TRBJ2-3; 9 nucleotides align to TRBD1. The CDR3 consists of 15 residues. Germline V lookup: CDR1 LNHDA, CDR2 SQIVND (reference sequence). The J segment lost 3 bases and the V segment lost 5 bases, leaving 6 bases of the junction unmatched. The DNA for the CDR3 is TGTGCCAGTAGTGCCGACAGGGGGTTGACAGATACGCAGTATTTT. Translating gives CASSADRGLTDTQYF.

J is TRBJ2-7 and V is TRBV7-3, with D perhaps matching TRBD1 (6 bases). V dropped 1 base and J dropped 3 bases, with 10 bases sitting between them. The CDR3 loop spans 14 amino acids. Germline lookup yields CDR1 SGHTA and CDR2 FQGTGA. CDR3 sequence (DNA): TGTGCCAGCAGCTTAAGCGTAGGGGGCTACGAGCAGTACTTC. Translating it yields CASSLSVGGYEQYF.

The chain carries TRBV20-1 and TRBJ2-7; D unresolved. The CDR3 runs to 11 residues. The V gene's germline CDR1 is DFQATT and CDR2 SNEGSKA (reference sequence). V lost 3 bases, J lost 3 bases, and 6 bases lay in between. The CDR3 spells CSARAGYEQYF. The CDR3 DNA reads as TGCAGTGCTAGGGCAGGCTACGAGCAGTACTTC.

The chain combines TRBV15 with TRBJ2-2, with D maybe TRBD2 (5 bases). Per germline, CDR1 LNHNV and CDR2 YYDKDF (reference sequence). This CDR3 comprises 14 residues. As DNA, the CDR3 is TGTCCGGAAGAGGGCAACGCGAACACCGGGGAGCTGTTTTTT. Protein sequence: CPEEGNANTGELFF.

The gene calls are TRBV7-8 and TRBJ2-7, with 8 bases lining up with TRBD2. CDR1 is SGHVS and CDR2 is FQNEAQ in the germline V gene. The CDR3 loop spans 17 amino acids. J was trimmed by 5 bases and V by 1 base; bases with no gene match: 13. Here the CDR3 DNA reads TGTGCCAGCAGCTTAGGAGGCCCGGGACTAGGAGTTCACGAGCAGTACTTC. Amino acid sequence: CASSLGGPGLGVHEQYF. The full variable domain, with the rest looked up from reference TRBV7-8 and TRBJ2-7, is GAGVSQSPRYKVAKRGQDVALRCDPISGHVSLFWYQQALGQGPEFLTYFQNEAQLDKSGLPSDRFFAERPEGSVSTLKIQRTQQEDSAVYLCASSLGGPGLGVHEQYFGPGTRLTVT.

The V and J genes are TRBV5-6 and TRBJ2-3, with a weak D call TRBD2 (5 bases). Germline CDR1 reads SGHDT; CDR2 reads YYEEEE. V shed 0 bases and J shed 8 bases, with 10 bases lying between them. The CDR3 extends over 13 amino acids. The CDR3 DNA reads TGTGCCAGCAGCTTGGGAGGGTTCGGTACGCAGTATTTT. Amino acid sequence: CASSLGGFGTQYF.

This chain connects TRBV19 to TRBJ2-7, with D maybe TRBD1 (6 bases). The CDR3 consists of 14 residues. V lost 4 bases to trimming and J lost 3 bases, with 13 bases between them. Germline V gives CDR1 LNHDA, CDR2 SQIVND (reference sequence). CDR3 sequence: CASSTSRTDYEQYF. CDR3 in DNA: TGTGCCAGTAGTACCAGCAGGACAGACTACGAGCAGTACTTC.

The chain employs TRBV18 and TRBJ2-2, with no clear D. Trimming removed 4 bases at V and 1 base at J, with 7 bases between. The CDR3 has 14 residues. Germline V gene data show CDR1 as KGHSH and CDR2 as LQKENI. CDR3 nucleotide sequence: TGTGCCAGCTCACGTTTAGAGAACACCGGGGAGCTGTTTTTT. Protein sequence: CASSRLENTGELFF.

J is TRBJ2-3 and V is TRBV13, with D possibly matching TRBD2 (6 bases). Germline assignment: CDR1 PRHDT and CDR2 FYEKMQ (reference sequence). V lost 2 bases and J lost 4, with 10 bases in between. CDR3 length: 14 residues. CDR3 coding DNA: TGTGCCAGCAGCTTAAAGGGGAGGTCAGATACGCAGTATTTT. Amino acid sequence: CASSLKGRSDTQYF.

The rearrangement links TRBV15 to TRBJ1-2; a weak D match, TRBD1 (6 bases). V lost 0 bases, J lost 1 base, and 18 bases lay in between. The V gene's germline CDR1 is LNHNV and CDR2 YYDKDF (reference sequence). The CDR3 totals 18 residues. DNA for the CDR3: TGTGCCACCAGCAGAGATAGGACAGCCAGAGGCCGTAACTATGGCTACACCTTC. Translated: CATSRDRTARGRNYGYTF.

V gene TRBV15 combines with J gene TRBJ1-2; D might be TRBD1 (6 bases). This CDR3 spans 13 amino acids. V dropped 4 bases and J dropped 4 bases, with 10 bases sitting between them. Germline V gives CDR1 LNHNV, CDR2 YYDKDF (reference sequence). In nucleotides, the CDR3 is TGTGCCACCAGCATAGAGGGGGGCTATGGCTACACCTTC. Its translation: CATSIEGGYGYTF. Filled out from reference TRBV15 and TRBJ1-2, the complete variable domain reads DAMVIQNPRYQVTQFGKPVTLSCSQTLNHNVMYWYQQKSSQAPKLLFHYYDKDFNNEADTPDNFQSRRPNTSFCFLDIRSPGLGDTAMYLCATSIEGGYGYTFGSGTRLTVV.

The chain joins TRBV10-3 to TRBJ2-7; the D is unclear. V was clipped by 7 bases and J by 3 bases, with 10 bases between them. There are 12 residues in the CDR3. Germline CDR1 is ENHRY and CDR2 is SYGVKD. CDR3 in DNA: TGTGCCATCATGACAAGTGGCTACGAGCAGTACTTC. Translation gives CAIMTSGYEQYF.

The chain is built from TRBV7-2 and TRBJ2-1, with 9 bases fitting TRBD2. J gave up 10 bases and V 3 bases, and 1 base lay outside the gene matches. The CDR3 has 12 amino acids. The germline CDR1 and CDR2 sequences are SGHTA and FQGNSA. This CDR3 is CASSFGLAEQFF. In DNA form, the CDR3 reads TGTGCCAGCAGCTTCGGACTAGCGGAGCAGTTCTTC.

This chain connects TRBV18 to TRBJ2-3; the D is unclear. The CDR3 covers 12 residues. Trimming took 2 bases from V and 3 from J, leaving 3 bases between them. CDR1 KGHSH and CDR2 LQKENI come from the germline V gene. CDR3 sequence (DNA): TGTGCCAGCTCACCAGAGACAGATACGCAGTATTTT. It yields the protein CASSPETDTQYF. Supplemented by reference TRBV18 and TRBJ2-3, the full variable domain reads NAGVMQNPRHLVRRRGQEARLRCSPMKGHSHVYWYRQLPEEGLKFMVYLQKENIIDESGMPKERFSAEFPKEGPSILRIQQVVRGDSAAYFCASSPETDTQYFGPGTRLTVL.